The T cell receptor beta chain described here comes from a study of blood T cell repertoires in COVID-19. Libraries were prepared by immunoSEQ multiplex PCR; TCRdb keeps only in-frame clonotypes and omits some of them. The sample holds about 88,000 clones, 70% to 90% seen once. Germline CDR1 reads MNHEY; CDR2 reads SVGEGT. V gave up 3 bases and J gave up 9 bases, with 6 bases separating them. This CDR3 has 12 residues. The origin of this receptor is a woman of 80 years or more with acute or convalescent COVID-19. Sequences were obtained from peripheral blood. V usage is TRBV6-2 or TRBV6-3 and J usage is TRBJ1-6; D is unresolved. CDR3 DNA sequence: TGTGCCAGCAGTTATAGAACTTCACCCCTCCACTTT. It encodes CASSYRTSPLHF.